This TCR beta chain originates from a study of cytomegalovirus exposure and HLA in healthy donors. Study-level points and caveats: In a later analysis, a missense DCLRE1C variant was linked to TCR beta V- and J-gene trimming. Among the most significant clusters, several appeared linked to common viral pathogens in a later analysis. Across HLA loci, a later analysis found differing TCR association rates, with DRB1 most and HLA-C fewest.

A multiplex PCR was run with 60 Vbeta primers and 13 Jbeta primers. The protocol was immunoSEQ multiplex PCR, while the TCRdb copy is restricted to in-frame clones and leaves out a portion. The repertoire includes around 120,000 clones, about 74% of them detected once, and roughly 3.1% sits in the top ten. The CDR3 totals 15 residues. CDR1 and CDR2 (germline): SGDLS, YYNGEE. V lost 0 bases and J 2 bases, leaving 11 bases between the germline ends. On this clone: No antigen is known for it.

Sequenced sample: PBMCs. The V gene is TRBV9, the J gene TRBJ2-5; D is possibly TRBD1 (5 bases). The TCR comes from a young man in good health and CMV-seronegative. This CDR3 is CASSVADRLQETQYF. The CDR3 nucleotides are TGTGCCAGCAGCGTAGCCGACAGACTTCAAGAGACCCAGTACTTC. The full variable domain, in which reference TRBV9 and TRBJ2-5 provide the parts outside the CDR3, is DSGVTQTPKHLITATGQRVTLRCSPRSGDLSVYWYQQSLDQGLQFLIQYYNGEERAKGNILERFSAQQFPDLHSELNLSSLELGDSALYFCASSVADRLQETQYFGPGTRLLVL.